The 9 T cell receptor beta chains listed next were all sequenced from one sample in a study of T cell clonotyping in hematopoietic cell transplantation (dated by TCRdb to 2020 to 2022). This specimen's time point label, per the study, means: recipient sample about 28 days before transplant, after cytoreduction. Libraries were constructed by the immunoSEQ multiplex PCR assay. The clones in this table, taken by TCRdb from immuneACCESS, are in-frame only. Not every clone is retained; where verified, under half of the shortfall comes from an unresolved V gene, and the cause of the rest is unknown. This sample comprises around 37,000 clones, roughly 85% of them detected only once. The top ten hold about 2.8% of the sample. Here the sequenced sample was peripheral blood mononuclear cells, taken before stem cell transplant. The source is a man aged 55 to 70 with acute myeloid leukemia. Some clones in this sample may be carry-over from other donors' samples.

The V and J genes are TRBV30 and TRBJ1-1; 10 bases match TRBD1. Per germline, CDR1 GTSNPN and CDR2 SVGIG (reference sequence). V lost 3 bases to trimming and J lost 5 bases; unmatched junction nucleotides: 15. This CDR3 has 17 amino acids. CDR3 bases: TGTGCCTGGAGGGGAGACAGGGGGCCCTCAGTAAAAACTGAAGCTTTCTTT. Protein product: CAWRGDRGPSVKTEAFF.

The chain has TRBV12-5 and TRBJ2-3; 10 bases agree with TRBD2. The CDR3 sequence is 17 residues long. V dropped 1 base and J dropped 5; count of bases not matched to a gene: 9. Germline V CDR1 and CDR2: LGHNT, FRNRAP. The CDR3 DNA sequence: TGTGCTAGTGGTTTGGCTAGGACTAGCGGAAGAGAAGATACGCAGTATTTT. Protein sequence: CASGLARTSGREDTQYF.

The V call is TRBV19, the J call TRBJ2-3, with TRBD1 matching 7 bases. This CDR3 is built from 16 residues. Germline V gene sequence: CDR1 LNHDA, CDR2 SQIVND (reference sequence). The trim removed 3 bases at V and 1 base at J, leaving 7 bases unmatched. CDR3 residues: CASSIGTGVGTDTQYF. The CDR3 bases are TGTGCCAGTAGTATTGGTACAGGGGTGGGCACAGATACGCAGTATTTT.

CDR3 DNA: TGCGCCAGCAGCTTCCTTCGGGGTGACACTGAAGCTTTCTTT. The encoded protein is CASSFLRGDTEAFF. The V gene is TRBV5-1, the J gene TRBJ1-1; no firm D call. The CDR3 sequence is 14 residues long. V was cut by 2 bases and J by 3 bases, with 11 bases left in between. Per the germline V gene, CDR1 is SGHRS and CDR2 is YFSETQ.

The V and J genes are TRBV7-9 and TRBJ2-7; weak D call: TRBD2 (6 bases). The germline V and J ends were trimmed by 6 bases and 2 bases, with 14 bases remaining between them. Looked up from germline, CDR1 is SEHNR and CDR2 is FQNEAQ (reference sequence). The CDR3 runs 14 residues. CDR3: CASSPPGTAYEQYF. In DNA form, the CDR3 reads TGTGCCAGCAGTCCCCCGGGGACTGCCTACGAGCAGTACTTC.

This clone was counted a single time. The chain uses TRBV6-5 and TRBJ1-1; maybe TRBD1 (6 bases). Trimming removed 4 bases from V and 7 bases from J, with 16 bases in between. Germline V CDR1 and CDR2: MNHEY, SVGAGI. This CDR3 spans 14 amino acids. CDR3: CASSSTGTRGEAFF. The CDR3, as DNA: TGTGCCAGCAGTTCCACCGGGACACGGGGTGAAGCTTTCTTT.

This clone was detected only a few times. The V gene is TRBV2, the J gene TRBJ1-2; the D gene is possibly TRBD1 (6 bases). Germline CDR1 reads SNHLY; CDR2 reads FYNNEI. The CDR3 is made up of 14 amino acids. The V gene lost 6 bases and the J gene lost 1 base, with 12 bases spanning the gap. CDR3 nucleotides: TGTGCCAGCAGCCGGGACAAATATAACTATGGCTACACCTTC. Translated: CASSRDKYNYGYTF.

The gene calls are TRBV9 and TRBJ2-7; 8 bases map to TRBD1. V lost 0 bases to trimming and J lost 5 bases; unmatched junction nucleotides: 16. This CDR3 is built from 18 residues. Germline V gene sequence: CDR1 SGDLS, CDR2 YYNGEE. CDR3 nucleotides: TGTGCCAGCAGCGTAGGGTCCGGGGTGGGACAGGACGTGGACGAGCAGTACTTC. Translation: CASSVGSGVGQDVDEQYF.

The chain combines TRBV27 with TRBJ2-7; 8 bases line up with TRBD1. This CDR3 comprises 13 residues. The germline V gene has CDR1 MNHEY and CDR2 SMNVEV (reference sequence). Unmatched junction bases numbered 5, after V lost 5 bases and J lost 5 bases. CDR3 nucleotide sequence: TGTGCCAGCAGTACCACAGGGGGGCACGAGCAGTACTTC. As protein: CASSTTGGHEQYF.